What follows are 8 T cell receptor beta chains derived from one specimen sequenced in a study of glioma-infiltrating T cells after dendritic cell vaccination. The method was immunoSEQ multiplex PCR; TCRdb's version includes in-frame clones alone and lacks a portion of them. This sample yields about 65,000 clones, of which around nine tenths are seen a single time; roughly 12% belongs to the top ten. Indicated time point: after dendritic cell vaccination, including at tumor progression/relapse. This specimen was blood, taken after dendritic cell vaccination. The source is a human donor with glioblastoma.

The V and J genes are TRBV7-3 and TRBJ2-2; TRBD1 matches at 9 bases. Germline CDR1 reads SGHTA; CDR2 reads FQGTGA. This CDR3 has 14 residues. J gave up 1 base and V 8 bases, and 2 bases lay outside the gene matches. CDR3 sequence (DNA): TGTGCCAGCTCGGACAGGGGGAACACCGGGGAGCTGTTTTTT. As protein: CASSDRGNTGELFF.

The V gene is TRBV6-6, the J gene TRBJ1-2; maybe TRBD1 (6 bases). There are 16 residues in the CDR3. Germline CDR1 is MNHNY and CDR2 is SVGAGI (reference sequence). V was cut by 4 bases and J by 0 bases, with 15 bases left in between. CDR3 DNA sequence: TGTGCCAGCAGTTCAACACAGGACAGAGCTAACTATGGCTACACCTTC. Translating gives CASSSTQDRANYGYTF.

The rearrangement links TRBV18 to TRBJ2-7; D ambiguous. The CDR3 is 16 amino acids. CDR1 and CDR2 (germline): KGHSH, LQKENI. V was clipped by 2 bases and J by 9 bases, with 23 bases between them. CDR3 sequence: CASSPKRVSLEVRQYF. CDR3 nucleotides: TGTGCCAGCTCACCAAAGAGAGTCAGCCTAGAGGTGCGGCAGTACTTC.

The CDR3 reads CASSDGGSYEQYF. The CDR3 coding sequence is TGTGCCAGCAGTGACGGCGGGTCCTACGAGCAGTACTTC. The rearrangement links TRBV25-1 to TRBJ2-5; tentative D call: TRBD2 (5 bases). The J call may be mistaken, given a closer DNA end match to TRBJ2-7. Germline lookup yields CDR1 MGHDK and CDR2 SYGVNS. The length of the CDR3 is 13 residues.

The gene calls are TRBV7-2 and TRBJ1-5; a possible D gene is TRBD1 (5 bases). CDR1 is SGHTA and CDR2 is FQGNSA in the germline V gene. CDR3 length: 15 amino acids. Trimming pared 1 base from V and 5 bases from J, leaving 12 bases between. The CDR3 here is CASSLGRDSHQPQHF. CDR3 coding DNA: TGTGCCAGCAGCTTAGGTAGGGACTCCCATCAGCCCCAGCATTTT. The whole variable domain, remainder taken from reference TRBV7-2 and TRBJ1-5, is GAGVSQSPSNKVTEKGKDVELRCDPISGHTALYWYRQSLGQGLEFLIYFQGNSAPDKSGLPSDRFSAERTGGSVSTLTIQRTQQEDSAVYLCASSLGRDSHQPQHFGDGTRLSIL.

The chain recombines TRBV4-1 with TRBJ2-7; 7 nucleotides match TRBD1. With 1 base clipped from V and 7 bases from J, the junction kept 7 bases outside the gene matches. CDR1 and CDR2 from the germline V gene are MGHRA and YSYEKL. This CDR3 has 14 amino acids. CDR3 DNA: TGCGCCAGCAGCCAAGTAGGAGAGGACAGGGAGCAGTACTTC. Translating it yields CASSQVGEDREQYF.

The chain carries TRBV28 and TRBJ1-2, with 10 bases that match TRBD1. V shed 6 bases and J 7 bases; nucleotides not matched to a gene: 5. The CDR3 sequence is 13 residues long. Germline lookup yields CDR1 MDHEN and CDR2 SYDVKM. CDR3 in DNA: TGTGCCAGCAGAGGGACAGGGGATAGTGGCTACACCTTC. This translates into CASRGTGDSGYTF.

CDR3 protein: CASSLRQGFTGELFF. Written as DNA, the CDR3 is TGTGCCAGCAGTTTAAGACAGGGGTTTACCGGGGAGCTGTTTTTT. V is TRBV6-6 and J is TRBJ2-2, with 8 bases fitting TRBD1. CDR3 length: 15 amino acids. The germline V gene has CDR1 MNHNY and CDR2 SVGAGI (reference sequence). Losses at the gene ends were 4 bases for V and 5 bases for J; bases not matched to a gene: 6.